The TCR beta chain described here comes from a study of cytotoxic CD8 clonotypes in ibrutinib-treated CLL. Assay: immunoSEQ multiplex PCR; the TCRdb copy retains only in-frame clones and omits some. The sample carries roughly 200,000 clones, 70% to 75% recorded once. CDR3 size: 15 residues. V was pared by 1 base and J by 7 bases, with 8 bases of the junction left unmatched. Germline V gene lookup returns CDR1 MNHEY and CDR2 SMNVEV (reference sequence). This clone was detected ten times or more. J is TRBJ2-7 and V is TRBV27; 9 nucleotides agree with TRBD1. This TCR came from a human donor with chronic lymphocytic leukemia. The sequenced sample was PBMCs, obtained after 12 months of ibrutinib treatment. CDR3 DNA: TGTGCCAGCAGTTTATGGACAGGGGAATTCCGGGAGCAGTACTTC. As protein: CASSLWTGEFREQYF.